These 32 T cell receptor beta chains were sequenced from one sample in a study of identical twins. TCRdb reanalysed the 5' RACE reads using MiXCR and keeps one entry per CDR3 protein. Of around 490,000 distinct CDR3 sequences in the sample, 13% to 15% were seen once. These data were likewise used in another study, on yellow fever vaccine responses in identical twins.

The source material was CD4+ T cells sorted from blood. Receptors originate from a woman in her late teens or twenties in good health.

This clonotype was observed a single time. In DNA, the CDR3 is TGCGCCAGCAGCTTGGCCAAGTCGACTAGCGGGACGGATGAGCAGTTCTTC. Encoded protein: CASSLAKSTSGTDEQFF. The chain couples TRBV5-1 to TRBJ2-1; 11 bases fit TRBD2. The V segment lost 0 bases and the J segment 8 bases; nucleotides outside the gene matches: 10. Germline V gene lookup returns CDR1 SGHRS and CDR2 YFSETQ. The CDR3 totals 17 residues.

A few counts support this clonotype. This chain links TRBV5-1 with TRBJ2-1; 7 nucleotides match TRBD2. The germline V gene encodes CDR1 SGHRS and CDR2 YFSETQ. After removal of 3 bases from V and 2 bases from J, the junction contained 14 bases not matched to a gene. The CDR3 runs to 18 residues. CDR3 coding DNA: TGCGCCAGCAGCTCGAGAAGCGGCCCTGGGAGGGCCTACAATGAGCAGTTCTTC. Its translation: CASSSRSGPGRAYNEQFF.

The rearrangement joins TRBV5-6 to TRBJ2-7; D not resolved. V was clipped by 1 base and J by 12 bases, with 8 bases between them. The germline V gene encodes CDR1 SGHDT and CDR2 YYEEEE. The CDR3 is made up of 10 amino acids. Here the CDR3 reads CASSLKRRYV. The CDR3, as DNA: TGTGCCAGCAGCTTGAAGAGGCGGTACGTC.

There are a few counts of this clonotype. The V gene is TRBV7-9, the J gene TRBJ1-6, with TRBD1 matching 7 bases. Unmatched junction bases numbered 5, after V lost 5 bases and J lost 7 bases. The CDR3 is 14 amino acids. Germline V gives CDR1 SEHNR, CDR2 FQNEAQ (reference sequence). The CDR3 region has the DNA TGTGCCAGCAGCCCCAAGACAGGGAATTCACCCCTCCACTTT. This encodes CASSPKTGNSPLHF.

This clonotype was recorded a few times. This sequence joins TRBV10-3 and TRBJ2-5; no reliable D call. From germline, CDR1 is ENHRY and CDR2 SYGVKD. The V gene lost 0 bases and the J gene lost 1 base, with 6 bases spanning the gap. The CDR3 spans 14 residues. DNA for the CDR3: TGTGCCATCAGTGAGTCCCGACTCCAAGAGACCCAGTACTTC. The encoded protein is CAISESRLQETQYF.

This CDR3 is CASSDRTGAGYNEQFF. CDR3 nucleotides: TGTGCCAGCAGTGACCGGACAGGGGCTGGCTACAATGAGCAGTTCTTC. The rearrangement links TRBV2 to TRBJ2-1; TRBD1 matches 9 bases. The trim removed 3 bases at V and 3 bases at J, leaving 6 bases unmatched. The germline CDR1 and CDR2 sequences are SNHLY and FYNNEI. This CDR3 has 16 residues.

The CDR3 loop is CASSLELAGGYEQYF. For the CDR3, the DNA is TGTGCCAGCAGCTTAGAGCTAGCGGGCGGATACGAGCAGTACTTC. The chain uses TRBV7-8 and TRBJ2-7; 8 bases are shared with TRBD2. The CDR3 is made up of 15 amino acids. Germline values: CDR1 SGHVS, CDR2 FQNEAQ. J lost 4 bases, V lost 1 base, and 6 bases had no gene match.

The CDR3 protein is CSVRHITDTQYF. CDR3 coding DNA: TGCAGCGTTCGACATATCACAGATACGCAGTATTTT. The rearrangement uses TRBV29-1 and TRBJ2-3; D is undetermined. V shed 5 bases and J shed 2 bases, with 8 bases lying between them. Germline loops: CDR1 SQVTM, CDR2 ANQGSEA. The length of the CDR3 is 12 residues.

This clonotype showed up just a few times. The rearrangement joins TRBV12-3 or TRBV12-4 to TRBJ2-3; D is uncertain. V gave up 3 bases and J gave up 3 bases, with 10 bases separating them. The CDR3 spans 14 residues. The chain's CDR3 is CASSLYPLTDTQYF. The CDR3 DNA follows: TGTGCCAGCAGTTTGTACCCCCTAACAGATACGCAGTATTTT.

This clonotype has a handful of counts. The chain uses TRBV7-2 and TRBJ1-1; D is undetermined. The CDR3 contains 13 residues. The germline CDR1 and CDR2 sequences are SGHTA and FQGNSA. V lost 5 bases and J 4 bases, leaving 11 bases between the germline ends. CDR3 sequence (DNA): TGTGCCAGCAGCCAAATGGTGAGCACTGAAGCTTTCTTT. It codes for CASSQMVSTEAFF. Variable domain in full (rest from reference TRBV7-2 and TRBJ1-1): GAGVSQSPSNKVTEKGKDVELRCDPISGHTALYWYRQSLGQGLEFLIYFQGNSAPDKSGLPSDRFSAERTGGSVSTLTIQRTQQEDSAVYLCASSQMVSTEAFFGQGTRLTVV.

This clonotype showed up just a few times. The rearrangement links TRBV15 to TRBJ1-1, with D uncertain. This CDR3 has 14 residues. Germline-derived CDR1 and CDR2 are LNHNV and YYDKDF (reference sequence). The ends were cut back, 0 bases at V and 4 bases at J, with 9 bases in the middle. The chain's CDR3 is CATSREGLGTEAFF. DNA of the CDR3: TGTGCCACCAGCAGAGAAGGCTTGGGCACTGAAGCTTTCTTT.

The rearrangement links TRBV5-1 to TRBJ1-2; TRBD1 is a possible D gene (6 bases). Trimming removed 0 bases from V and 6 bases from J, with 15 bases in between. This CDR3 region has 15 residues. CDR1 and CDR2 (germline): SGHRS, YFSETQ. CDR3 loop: CASSLDRGGLDGYTF. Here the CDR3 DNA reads TGCGCCAGCAGCTTGGATAGAGGGGGGCTGGATGGCTACACCTTC.

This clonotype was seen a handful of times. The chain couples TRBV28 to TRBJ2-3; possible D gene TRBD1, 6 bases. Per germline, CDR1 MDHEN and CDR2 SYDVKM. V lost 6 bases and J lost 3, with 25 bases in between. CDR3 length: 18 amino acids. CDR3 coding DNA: TGTGCCAGCAGCCCGCTGGATACCGTCGAAAGGGGGACAGATACGCAGTATTTT. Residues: CASSPLDTVERGTDTQYF. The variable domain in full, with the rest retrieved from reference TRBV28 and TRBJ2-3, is DVKVTQSSRYLVKRTGEKVFLECVQDMDHENMFWYRQDPGLGLRLIYFSYDVKMKEKGDIPEGYSVSREKKERFSLILESASTNQTSMYLCASSPLDTVERGTDTQYFGPGTRLTVL.

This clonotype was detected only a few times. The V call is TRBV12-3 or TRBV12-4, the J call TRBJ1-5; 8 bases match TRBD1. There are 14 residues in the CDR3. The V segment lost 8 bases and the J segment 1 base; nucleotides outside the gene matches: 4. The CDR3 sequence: CASVQGESNQPQHF. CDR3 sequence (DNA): TGTGCCAGCGTACAGGGGGAGAGCAATCAGCCCCAGCATTTT.

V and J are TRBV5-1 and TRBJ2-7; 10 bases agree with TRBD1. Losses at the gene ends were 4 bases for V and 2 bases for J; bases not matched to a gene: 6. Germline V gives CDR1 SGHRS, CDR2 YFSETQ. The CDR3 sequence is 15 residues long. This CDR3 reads CASSSTGQGPYEQYF. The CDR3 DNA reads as TGCGCCAGCAGCAGCACGGGACAGGGGCCCTACGAGCAGTACTTC.

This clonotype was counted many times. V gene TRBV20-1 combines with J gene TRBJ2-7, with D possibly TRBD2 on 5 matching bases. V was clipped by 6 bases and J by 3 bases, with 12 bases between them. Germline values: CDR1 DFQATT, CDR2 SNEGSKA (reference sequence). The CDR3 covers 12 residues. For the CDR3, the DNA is TGCAGTGCGACGGACGGGAACTACGAGCAGTACTTC. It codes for CSATDGNYEQYF.

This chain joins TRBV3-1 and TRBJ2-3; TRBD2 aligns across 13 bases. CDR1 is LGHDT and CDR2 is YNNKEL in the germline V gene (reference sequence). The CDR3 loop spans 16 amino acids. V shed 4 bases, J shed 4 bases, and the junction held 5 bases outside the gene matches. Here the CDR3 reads CASSRRTSGGADTQYF. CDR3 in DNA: TGTGCCAGCAGCCGCCGGACTAGCGGGGGAGCAGATACGCAGTATTTT.

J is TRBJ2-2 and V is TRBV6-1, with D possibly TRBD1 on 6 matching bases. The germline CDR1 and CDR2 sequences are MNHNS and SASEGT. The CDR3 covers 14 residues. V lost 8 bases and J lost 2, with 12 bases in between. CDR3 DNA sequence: TGTGCCAGCGTCGGGACACATAACACCGGGGAGCTGTTTTTT. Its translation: CASVGTHNTGELFF.

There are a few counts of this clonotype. CDR3 DNA: TGCAGTGCTAGAGTGGGGCTAGCGGGACTGGCCCACGAGCAGTACTTC. Protein: CSARVGLAGLAHEQYF. V gene TRBV20-1 combines with J gene TRBJ2-7; 9 bases fit TRBD2. CDR3 length: 16 amino acids. Unmatched junction bases numbered 12, after V lost 1 base and J lost 5 bases. Germline V gene lookup returns CDR1 DFQATT and CDR2 SNEGSKA (reference sequence).

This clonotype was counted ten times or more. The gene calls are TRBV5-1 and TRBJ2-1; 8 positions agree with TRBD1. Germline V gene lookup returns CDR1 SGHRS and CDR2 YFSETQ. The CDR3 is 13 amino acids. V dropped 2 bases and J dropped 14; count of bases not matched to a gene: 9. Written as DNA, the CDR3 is TGCGCCAGCAGCTTCTCGGACAGGGTGGGGGAGTTCTTC. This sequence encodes CASSFSDRVGEFF.

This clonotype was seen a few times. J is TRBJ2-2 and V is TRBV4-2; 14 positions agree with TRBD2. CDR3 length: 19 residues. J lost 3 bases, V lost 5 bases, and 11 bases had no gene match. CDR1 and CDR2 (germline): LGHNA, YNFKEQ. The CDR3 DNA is TGTGCCAGCAGCAAGTGGGGGACTAGCGGGGGCCTGGACACCGGGGAGCTGTTTTTT. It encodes CASSKWGTSGGLDTGELFF.

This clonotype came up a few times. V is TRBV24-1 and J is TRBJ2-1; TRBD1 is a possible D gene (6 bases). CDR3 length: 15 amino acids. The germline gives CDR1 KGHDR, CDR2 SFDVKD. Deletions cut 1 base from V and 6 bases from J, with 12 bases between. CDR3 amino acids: CATSDFRQGGNEQFF. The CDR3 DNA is TGTGCCACCAGTGATTTTCGGCAAGGGGGCAATGAGCAGTTCTTC.

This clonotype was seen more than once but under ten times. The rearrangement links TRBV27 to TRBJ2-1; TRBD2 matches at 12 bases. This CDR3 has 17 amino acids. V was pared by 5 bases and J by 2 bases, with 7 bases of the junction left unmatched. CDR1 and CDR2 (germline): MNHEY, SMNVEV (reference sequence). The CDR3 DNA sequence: TGTGCCAGCAGTCCACGGACTAGCGGGGTAGCCTACAATGAGCAGTTCTTC. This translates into CASSPRTSGVAYNEQFF.

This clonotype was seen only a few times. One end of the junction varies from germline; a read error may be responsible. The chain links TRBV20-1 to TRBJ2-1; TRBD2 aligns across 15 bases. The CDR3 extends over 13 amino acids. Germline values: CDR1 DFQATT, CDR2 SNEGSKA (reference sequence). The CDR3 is CAHRRTSGGAYSF. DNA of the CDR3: TGCGCCCACAGGAGGACTAGCGGGGGGGCATATTCCTTC.

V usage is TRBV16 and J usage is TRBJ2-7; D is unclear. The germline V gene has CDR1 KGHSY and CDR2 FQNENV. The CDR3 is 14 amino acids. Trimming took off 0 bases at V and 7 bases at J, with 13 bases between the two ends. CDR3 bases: TGTGCCAGCAGCCAATCGCATGAACTGGGGGAGCAGTACGTC. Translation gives CASSQSHELGEQYV.

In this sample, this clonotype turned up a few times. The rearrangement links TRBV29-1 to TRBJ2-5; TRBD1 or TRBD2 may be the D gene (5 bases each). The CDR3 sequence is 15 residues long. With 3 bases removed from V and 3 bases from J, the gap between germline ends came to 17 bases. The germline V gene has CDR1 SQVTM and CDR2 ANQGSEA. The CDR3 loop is CSVEPARGGKETQYF. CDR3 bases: TGCAGCGTTGAGCCCGCCCGTGGGGGAAAAGAGACCCAGTACTTC.

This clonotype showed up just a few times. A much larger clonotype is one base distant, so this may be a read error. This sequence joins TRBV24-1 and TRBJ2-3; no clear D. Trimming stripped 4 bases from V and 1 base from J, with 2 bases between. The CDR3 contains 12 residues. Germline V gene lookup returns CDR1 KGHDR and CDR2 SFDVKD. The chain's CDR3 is CATSERTDTQYF. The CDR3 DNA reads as TGTGCCACCAGTGAGCGCACAGATACGCAGTATTTT.

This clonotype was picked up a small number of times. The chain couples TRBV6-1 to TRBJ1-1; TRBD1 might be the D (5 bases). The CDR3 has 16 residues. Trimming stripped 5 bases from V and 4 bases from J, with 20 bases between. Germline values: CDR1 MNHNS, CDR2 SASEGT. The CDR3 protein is CASSPWEGSRVTEAFF. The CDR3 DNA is TGTGCCAGCAGTCCCTGGGAGGGCAGCAGGGTCACTGAAGCTTTCTTT.

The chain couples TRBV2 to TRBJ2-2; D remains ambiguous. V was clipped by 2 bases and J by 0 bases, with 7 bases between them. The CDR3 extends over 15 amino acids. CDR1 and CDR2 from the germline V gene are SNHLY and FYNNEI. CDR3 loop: CASSERLANTGELFF. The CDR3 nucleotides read TGTGCCAGCAGTGAACGTCTAGCGAACACCGGGGAGCTGTTTTTT.

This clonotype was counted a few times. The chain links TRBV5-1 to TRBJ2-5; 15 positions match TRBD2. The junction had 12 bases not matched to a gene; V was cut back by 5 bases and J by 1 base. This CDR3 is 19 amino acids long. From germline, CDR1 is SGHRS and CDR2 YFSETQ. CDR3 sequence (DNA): TGCGCCAGCAGTCCCTGGACTAGCGGGGGGGCCGGGTTCCAAGAGACCCAGTACTTC. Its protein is CASSPWTSGGAGFQETQYF.

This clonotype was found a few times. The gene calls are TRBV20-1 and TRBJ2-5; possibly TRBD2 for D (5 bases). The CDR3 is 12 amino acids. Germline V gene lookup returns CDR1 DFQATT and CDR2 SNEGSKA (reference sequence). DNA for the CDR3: TGCAGCCCCCGGGATCTATTGGAGACCCAGTACTTC. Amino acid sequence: CSPRDLLETQYF.

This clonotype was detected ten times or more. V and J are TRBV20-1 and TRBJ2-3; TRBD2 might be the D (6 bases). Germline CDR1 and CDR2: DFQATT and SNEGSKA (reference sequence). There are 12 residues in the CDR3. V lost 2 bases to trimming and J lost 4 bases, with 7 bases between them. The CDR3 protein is CSARRGADTQYF. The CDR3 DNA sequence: TGCAGTGCTAGACGCGGGGCAGATACGCAGTATTTT.